Presented here are 28 T cell receptor beta chains from one specimen sequenced in a study of a mutant IDH1 vaccine in newly diagnosed glioma. Their specific antigens are unknown. The time point is: week 23, last vaccination. What each vaccine dose contained was 300 ug of mutant IDH1 20-mer peptide, accompanied by topical imiquimod. The data were produced by immunoSEQ multiplex PCR, yet TCRdb's version contains in-frame clones alone and is incomplete. The sample includes tens of thousands of clones, approximately 89% seen only once; the top ten take 3.5% to 4%. The specimen was PBMCs, collected from a glioma patient whose treatment included an IDH1 peptide vaccine. These receptors were obtained from a man over 45 with glioma.

V usage is TRBV6-5 and J usage is TRBJ1-6; 7 bases are shared with TRBD1. The trim removed 5 bases at V and 7 bases at J, leaving 8 bases unmatched. The CDR3 consists of 15 residues. The germline V gene has CDR1 MNHEY and CDR2 SVGAGI. Written as DNA, the CDR3 is TGTGCCAGCAGTCCCGACAGGGAATGGAATTCACCCCTCCACTTT. It codes for CASSPDREWNSPLHF.

This chain uses TRBV9 with TRBJ2-3, with D uncertain. CDR1 is SGDLS, CDR2 YYNGEE, per germline. The CDR3 loop spans 12 amino acids. The V and J ends lost 4 bases and 8 bases respectively, with 11 bases between them. The CDR3: CASSPPMGTQYF. DNA for the CDR3: TGTGCCAGCAGCCCTCCCATGGGTACGCAGTATTTT.

The chain uses TRBV6-5 and TRBJ1-5; no definite D call. The V end was cut by 7 bases, the J end by 0 bases, with 10 bases between. Germline loops: CDR1 MNHEY, CDR2 SVGAGI. The CDR3 sequence is 14 residues long. Written as DNA, the CDR3 is TGTGCCAGCATGAGGGCACATAGCAATCAGCCCCAGCATTTT. This encodes CASMRAHSNQPQHF.

This sequence joins TRBV19 and TRBJ2-5; D assignment may be TRBD1 or TRBD2 (5 bases each). Trimming stripped 5 bases from V and 4 bases from J, with 17 bases between. CDR1 LNHDA and CDR2 SQIVND come from the germline V gene (reference sequence). The length of the CDR3 is 15 residues. This CDR3 reads CASSGGSQRRETQYF. DNA for the CDR3: TGTGCCAGTAGTGGGGGTTCCCAGCGGCGAGAGACCCAGTACTTC.

The chain is built from TRBV5-6 and TRBJ2-3, with D hard to call. The CDR3 sequence is 16 residues long. Germline assignment: CDR1 SGHDT and CDR2 YYEEEE. V lost 6 bases and J lost 0, with 17 bases in between. The CDR3 DNA follows: TGTGCCAGCACGCGAGGACCAACTACTAGCACAGATACGCAGTATTTT. Its protein is CASTRGPTTSTDTQYF.

The chain has TRBV9 and TRBJ1-1; 7 nucleotides line up with TRBD1. CDR1 is SGDLS, CDR2 YYNGEE, per germline. This CDR3 is built from 16 residues. Unmatched junction bases numbered 6, after V lost 0 bases and J lost 1 base. CDR3 residues: CASSVEGAIRNTEAFF. The CDR3 region has the DNA TGTGCCAGCAGCGTAGAGGGGGCTATAAGGAACACTGAAGCTTTCTTT.

The chain links TRBV30 to TRBJ1-6; a possible D gene is TRBD1 (5 bases). V was pared by 7 bases and J by 8 bases, with 12 bases between. The CDR3 consists of 12 residues. The V gene's germline CDR1 is GTSNPN and CDR2 SVGIG (reference sequence). CDR3 protein: CASGDGYSPLHF. The CDR3 DNA is TGTGCCTCTGGGGACGGCTATTCACCCCTCCACTTT. The full variable domain, with the rest looked up from reference TRBV30 and TRBJ1-6, is SQTIHQWPATLVQPVGSPLSLECTVEGTSNPNLYWYRQAAGRGLQLLFYSVGIGQISSEVPQNLSASRPQDRQFILSSKKLLLSDSGFYLCASGDGYSPLHFGNGTRLTVT.

The CDR3 here is CASSRVTGYEQYF. CDR3 in DNA: TGTGCCAGCAGCCGAGTGACGGGCTACGAGCAGTACTTC. The genes are TRBV6-6 and TRBJ2-7; D is unclear. Trimming stripped 6 bases from V and 3 bases from J, with 12 bases between. In germline, CDR1 is MNHNY, CDR2 SVGAGI (reference sequence). This CDR3 is 13 amino acids long.

V gene TRBV29-1 combines with J gene TRBJ2-2; 9 nucleotides line up with TRBD1. The CDR3 is made up of 15 amino acids. Germline values: CDR1 SQVTM, CDR2 ANQGSEA. V was pared by 5 bases and J by 1 base, with 5 bases of the junction left unmatched. The CDR3 region has the DNA TGCAGCGTTTCGGGACAGGGAGGGAACACCGGGGAGCTGTTTTTT. Amino acids: CSVSGQGGNTGELFF.

This rearrangement joins TRBV18 to TRBJ1-1; D remains ambiguous. The CDR3 totals 14 residues. Germline CDR1 is KGHSH and CDR2 is LQKENI. Trimming shortened V by 1 base and J by 0 bases, and 6 bases separated the two germline ends. The CDR3 loop is CASSPLTLNTEAFF. CDR3 coding DNA: TGTGCCAGCTCACCACTTACTTTGAACACTGAAGCTTTCTTT.

Of note for this clone: Mismatch with germline at one junction end may stem from a read error. The chain links TRBV30 to TRBJ1-2, with D perhaps matching TRBD1 (5 bases). CDR3 size: 10 residues. CDR1 is GTSNPN and CDR2 is SVGIG in the germline V gene (reference sequence). CDR3 amino acids: CAWGRQPLHF. CDR3 nucleotides: TGTGCCTGGGGAAGACAGCCACTACACTTC.

This sequence joins TRBV30 and TRBJ2-7, with D possibly being TRBD1 or TRBD2 (5 bases each). The CDR3 is 12 amino acids. The V gene's germline CDR1 is GTSNPN and CDR2 SVGIG (reference sequence). V was cut by 4 bases and J by 3 bases, with 10 bases left in between. The chain's CDR3 is CAWTSGRYEQYF. DNA for the CDR3: TGTGCCTGGACATCGGGGCGCTACGAGCAGTACTTC.

The V and J genes are TRBV5-6 and TRBJ1-3; D may be TRBD1 (5 bases). V was clipped by 4 bases and J by 8 bases, with 13 bases between them. The germline V gene encodes CDR1 SGHDT and CDR2 YYEEEE. The CDR3 is 13 amino acids. The CDR3 coding sequence is TGTGCCAGCAGCCCGGTTGGGGCGTACACCATATATTTT. Amino acids: CASSPVGAYTIYF.

This clone was observed a handful of times. V is TRBV5-1 and J is TRBJ2-5; 16 bases line up with TRBD2. Germline values: CDR1 SGHRS, CDR2 YFSETQ. The junction had 7 bases not matched to a gene; V was cut back by 3 bases and J by 5 bases. This CDR3 is 17 amino acids long. CDR3 sequence reads: CASSSGTSGGVLETQYF. Here the CDR3 DNA reads TGCGCCAGCAGCTCAGGGACTAGCGGGGGGGTTCTTGAGACCCAGTACTTC.

The CDR3 nucleotides are TGTGCCAGCAGTTTATGGGGTCAGCCCCAGCATTTT. The encoded protein is CASSLWGQPQHF. The chain carries TRBV27 and TRBJ1-5; D is undetermined. The CDR3 has 12 amino acids. Trimming cost V 1 base and J 6 bases, with 4 bases left between them. Germline V CDR1 and CDR2: MNHEY, SMNVEV (reference sequence).

V usage is TRBV19 and J usage is TRBJ1-2; possibly TRBD1 for D (5 bases). CDR1 LNHDA and CDR2 SQIVND come from the germline V gene (reference sequence). This CDR3 contains 12 residues. The V end lost 4 bases, the J end lost 7 bases, and 10 bases lay between the germline ends. The CDR3 bases are TGTGCCAGTAGTAGGGGCGCGACTGGCTACACCTTC. This translates into CASSRGATGYTF.

This chain links TRBV7-2 with TRBJ2-7, with D possibly being TRBD1 (6 bases). Germline CDR1 reads SGHTA; CDR2 reads FQGNSA. Deletions cut 1 base from V and 6 bases from J, with 10 bases between. The CDR3 spans 13 residues. In DNA, the CDR3 is TGTGCCAGCAGCTTAGAGGCCAGGGGCGAGCAGTACTTC. Protein sequence: CASSLEARGEQYF.

V usage is TRBV7-2 and J usage is TRBJ1-6; tentatively, D is TRBD1 (6 bases). Trimming left V 5 bases short and J 11 bases short, with 19 bases between. The CDR3 loop spans 15 amino acids. CDR1 is SGHTA and CDR2 is FQGNSA in the germline V gene. The CDR3 nucleotides read TGTGCCAGCAGCCGTGAGGGGGGTATCAGGACACCCCTCCACTTT. Residues: CASSREGGIRTPLHF.

This rearrangement joins TRBV19 to TRBJ2-3; TRBD1 agrees at 9 bases. The germline CDR1 and CDR2 sequences are LNHDA and SQIVND (reference sequence). Unmatched junction bases numbered 2, after V lost 1 base and J lost 6 bases. The CDR3 is 14 residues long. The CDR3 sequence is CASSIGGQGDTQYF. The CDR3 DNA reads TGTGCCAGTAGTATAGGGGGACAGGGCGATACGCAGTATTTT.

The chain uses TRBV10-1 and TRBJ1-1, with D uncertain. Germline CDR1 WNHNN, CDR2 SYGVQD (reference sequence). Trimming removed 5 bases from V and 0 bases from J, with 7 bases in between. There are 13 residues in the CDR3. The CDR3 spells CASSLTMNTEAFF. CDR3 sequence (DNA): TGCGCCAGCAGTCTGACAATGAACACTGAAGCTTTCTTT.

The gene calls are TRBV7-2 and TRBJ2-7; 9 bases are shared with TRBD1. V was pared by 5 bases and J by 2 bases, with 4 bases of the junction left unmatched. CDR3 length equals 14 residues. Germline assignment: CDR1 SGHTA and CDR2 FQGNSA. CDR3 in amino acids: CASSPTGGTYEQYF. The CDR3 DNA is TGTGCCAGCAGCCCTACAGGGGGCACCTACGAGCAGTACTTC.

This clone was picked up one time. The chain couples TRBV7-9 to TRBJ2-7, with D possibly being TRBD2 (5 bases). With 5 bases removed from V and 4 bases from J, the gap between germline ends came to 6 bases. This CDR3 has 11 residues. Germline lookup yields CDR1 SEHNR and CDR2 FQNEAQ (reference sequence). Written as DNA, the CDR3 is TGTGCCAGCAGCCCGGGGTACGAGCAGTACTTC. Translation: CASSPGYEQYF.

The chain couples TRBV30 to TRBJ2-1, with D perhaps matching TRBD2 (5 bases). Germline V lookup: CDR1 GTSNPN, CDR2 SVGIG (reference sequence). V dropped 2 bases and J dropped 5 bases, with 10 bases sitting between them. The CDR3 is made up of 13 amino acids. CDR3: CAWSISGDNEQFF. As DNA, the CDR3 is TGTGCCTGGAGTATAAGCGGTGACAATGAGCAGTTCTTC. Based on the CDR3 plus reference TRBV30 and TRBJ2-1, the full variable domain is SQTIHQWPATLVQPVGSPLSLECTVEGTSNPNLYWYRQAAGRGLQLLFYSVGIGQISSEVPQNLSASRPQDRQFILSSKKLLLSDSGFYLCAWSISGDNEQFFGPGTRLTVL.

The rearrangement links TRBV6-1 to TRBJ2-7; maybe TRBD1 (5 bases). The V end lost 0 bases, the J end lost 0 bases, and 9 bases lay between the germline ends. This CDR3 is 15 amino acids long. Germline lookup yields CDR1 MNHNS and CDR2 SASEGT. The CDR3: CASSEAGAGSYEQYF. DNA of the CDR3: TGTGCCAGCAGTGAAGCAGGGGCCGGCTCCTACGAGCAGTACTTC.

The chain couples TRBV5-6 to TRBJ1-5; possibly TRBD1 for D (6 bases). The CDR3 has 17 residues. Germline CDR1 is SGHDT and CDR2 is YYEEEE. Trimming stripped 4 bases from V and 4 bases from J, with 21 bases between. CDR3 in DNA: TGTGCCAGCAGCCCGGGCCCGGACCCTAGGGGGAATCAGCCCCAGCATTTT. It codes for CASSPGPDPRGNQPQHF.

The rearrangement links TRBV27 to TRBJ2-1; D might be TRBD1 (6 bases). With 3 bases removed from V and 3 bases from J, the gap between germline ends came to 18 bases. Germline loops: CDR1 MNHEY, CDR2 SMNVEV (reference sequence). The CDR3 is 17 amino acids. CDR3 amino acids: CASSFTPGQRYYNEQFF. In nucleotides, the CDR3 is TGTGCCAGCAGTTTTACTCCGGGACAACGATACTACAATGAGCAGTTCTTC.

This clone was recorded a few times. This chain uses TRBV30 with TRBJ2-1; D gene uncertain. CDR1 is GTSNPN, CDR2 SVGIG, per germline (reference sequence). The CDR3 runs to 11 residues. Between the trimmed V and J ends, which lost 3 bases and 4 bases, there was a span of 4 bases. The CDR3 DNA is TGTGCCTGGAGACAGTACAATGAGCAGTTCTTC. Protein: CAWRQYNEQFF.

The J gene is TRBJ2-2, the V gene TRBV7-3; 9 nucleotides align to TRBD2. CDR1 and CDR2 from the germline V gene are SGHTA and FQGTGA. The CDR3 loop spans 15 amino acids. V trimming: 5 bases; J trimming: 0 bases; junction bases outside the gene matches: 1. This CDR3 reads CASSRLAANTGELFF. The CDR3 DNA reads as TGTGCCAGCAGCCGACTAGCGGCGAACACCGGGGAGCTGTTTTTT.